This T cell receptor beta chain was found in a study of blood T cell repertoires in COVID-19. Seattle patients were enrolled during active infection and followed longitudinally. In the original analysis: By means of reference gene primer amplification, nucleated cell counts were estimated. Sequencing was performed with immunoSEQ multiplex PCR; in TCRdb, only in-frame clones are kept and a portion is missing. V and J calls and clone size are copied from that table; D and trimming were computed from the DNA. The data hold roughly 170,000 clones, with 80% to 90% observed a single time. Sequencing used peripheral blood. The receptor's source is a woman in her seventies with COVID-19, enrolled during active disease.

The CDR3 bases are TGTGCCACCAGTGACGGGACTAGCGGATACACAGATACGCAGTATTTT. Translating it yields CATSDGTSGYTDTQYF. The chain combines TRBV24-1 with TRBJ2-3, with 11 nucleotides matching TRBD2. Trimming at V came to 4 bases and at J to 2 bases, leaving 4 bases not matched to a gene. This CDR3 is 16 amino acids long. Germline-derived CDR1 and CDR2 are KGHDR and SFDVKD.